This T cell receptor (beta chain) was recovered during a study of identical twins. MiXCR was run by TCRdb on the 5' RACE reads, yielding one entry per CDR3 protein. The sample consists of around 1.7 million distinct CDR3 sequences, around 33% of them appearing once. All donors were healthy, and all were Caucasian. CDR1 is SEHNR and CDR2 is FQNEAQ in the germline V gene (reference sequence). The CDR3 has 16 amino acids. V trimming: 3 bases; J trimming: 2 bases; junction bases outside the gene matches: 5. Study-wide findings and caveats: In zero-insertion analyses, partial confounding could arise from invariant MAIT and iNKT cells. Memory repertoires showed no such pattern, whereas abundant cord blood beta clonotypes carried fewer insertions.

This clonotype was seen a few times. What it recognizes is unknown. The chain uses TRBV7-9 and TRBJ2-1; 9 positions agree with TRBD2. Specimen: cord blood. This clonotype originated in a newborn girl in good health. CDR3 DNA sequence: TGTGCCAGCAGCTTCCTTAGCGGGAGACCCTACAATGAGCAGTTCTTC. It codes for CASSFLSGRPYNEQFF. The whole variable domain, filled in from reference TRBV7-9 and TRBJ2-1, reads DTGVSQNPRHKITKRGQNVTFRCDPISEHNRLYWYRQTLGQGPEFLTYFQNEAQLEKSRLLSDRFSAERPKGSFSTLEIQRTEQGDSAMYLCASSFLSGRPYNEQFFGPGTRLTVL.